One sample yielded the 23 T cell receptor beta chains listed below, sequenced in a study of blood T cell repertoires in COVID-19. Using immunoSEQ multiplex PCR, the repertoire was profiled, and TCRdb retains in-frame clones only, with some absent. Seen here are 200,000 to 250,000 clones, 82% observed once, and the top ten hold about 3.2%. What was sequenced was PBMCs or T cells enriched from blood (not recorded which). The receptor set was obtained from a woman aged 60-75 years who had recovered from COVID-19.

The V and J genes are TRBV9 and TRBJ2-1, with 10 bases aligning to TRBD2. The germline V gene has CDR1 SGDLS and CDR2 YYNGEE. CDR3 size: 19 residues. Trimming removed 0 bases from V and 0 bases from J; junction bases left unmatched: 9. For the CDR3, the DNA is TGTGCCAGCAGCGTAGATCGGTGGCTAGCGGGGGCCTCCTACAATGAGCAGTTCTTC. Protein sequence: CASSVDRWLAGASYNEQFF.

V is TRBV2 and J is TRBJ1-1, with 7 bases that match TRBD1. The CDR3 spans 13 residues. CDR1 and CDR2 (germline): SNHLY, FYNNEI. After removal of 6 bases from V and 3 bases from J, the junction contained 4 bases not matched to a gene. DNA for the CDR3: TGTGCCAGCAGACGACAGGGTGACACTGAAGCTTTCTTT. Encoded protein: CASRRQGDTEAFF. Full variable domain (remainder filled in from reference TRBV2 and TRBJ1-1): EPEVTQTPSHQVTQMGQEVILRCVPISNHLYFYWYRQILGQKVEFLVSFYNNEISEKSEIFDDQFSVERPDGSNFTLKIRSTKLEDSAMYFCASRRQGDTEAFFGQGTRLTVV.

This chain uses TRBV11-2 with TRBJ2-1; 8 bases line up with TRBD2. CDR3 length equals 16 residues. V was pared by 5 bases and J by 4 bases, with 10 bases of the junction left unmatched. Per the germline V gene, CDR1 is SGHAT and CDR2 is FQNNGV. For the CDR3, the DNA is TGTGCCAGCAGCCCTTTCGGACTAGCAGATTACAATGAGCAGTTCTTC. This gives the protein CASSPFGLADYNEQFF.

The genes are TRBV30 and TRBJ2-5; D may be TRBD1 (8 bases). The CDR3 loop spans 14 amino acids. The germline V gene encodes CDR1 GTSNPN and CDR2 SVGIG (reference sequence). Trimming stripped 2 bases from V and 5 bases from J, with 15 bases between. This chain's CDR3 is CAWSQGQGGETQYF. CDR3 sequence (DNA): TGTGCCTGGAGTCAAGGACAGGGAGGGGAGACCCAGTACTTC.

This clone was counted a few times. The chain is built from TRBV27 and TRBJ2-2, with 10 nucleotides matching TRBD2. This CDR3 has 17 amino acids. Trimming at V came to 0 bases and at J to 4 bases, leaving 5 bases not matched to a gene. Germline V lookup: CDR1 MNHEY, CDR2 SMNVEV (reference sequence). The CDR3 is CASSLSPGLAITGELFF. The CDR3 DNA reads TGTGCCAGCAGTTTATCCCCGGGACTAGCGATCACCGGGGAGCTGTTTTTT.

The V and J genes are TRBV29-1 and TRBJ2-2, with D perhaps TRBD2 (6 bases). V was shortened by 4 bases and J by 6 bases, with 18 bases between the two germline ends. The germline gives CDR1 SQVTM, CDR2 ANQGSEA. The CDR3 spans 15 residues. The CDR3 DNA reads as TGCAGCGTTGGGCTCAGAGCGGGCGGGTCCGGGGAGCTGTTTTTT. It specifies CSVGLRAGGSGELFF.

The V gene is TRBV27, the J gene TRBJ2-7; 9 bases line up with TRBD1. V was clipped by 2 bases and J by 6 bases; unmatched bases: 14. This CDR3 is 17 amino acids long. Germline assignment: CDR1 MNHEY and CDR2 SMNVEV (reference sequence). As DNA, the CDR3 is TGTGCCAGCAGTTTACGCCCCCCTTGGACAGGGGACTTCGAGCAGTACTTC. It is translated as CASSLRPPWTGDFEQYF.

This sequence joins TRBV29-1 and TRBJ2-1; 8 nucleotides match TRBD2. V was pared by 0 bases and J by 7 bases, with 8 bases of the junction left unmatched. This CDR3 contains 15 residues. Germline values: CDR1 SQVTM, CDR2 ANQGSEA. DNA of the CDR3: TGCAGCGTTGAAGATCCAGCGGGGGCCCCGAATGAGCAGTTCTTC. This encodes CSVEDPAGAPNEQFF.

The V gene is TRBV18, the J gene TRBJ1-5, with 8 nucleotides matching TRBD1. The length of the CDR3 is 16 residues. Looked up from germline, CDR1 is KGHSH and CDR2 is LQKENI. The V and J ends lost 3 bases and 6 bases, in that order; junction bases with no gene match: 10. CDR3: CASSPGGSGGGQPQHF. CDR3 bases: TGTGCCAGCTCACCCGGGGGCTCAGGGGGCGGTCAGCCCCAGCATTTT. The full variable domain, in which reference TRBV18 and TRBJ1-5 provide the parts outside the CDR3, is NAGVMQNPRHLVRRRGQEARLRCSPMKGHSHVYWYRQLPEEGLKFMVYLQKENIIDESGMPKERFSAEFPKEGPSILRIQQVVRGDSAAYFCASSPGGSGGGQPQHFGDGTRLSIL.

The J gene is TRBJ1-1, the V gene TRBV7-6; perhaps TRBD1 as D (5 bases). CDR3 size: 13 residues. Trimming took off 5 bases at V and 4 bases at J, with 11 bases between the two ends. Germline V CDR1 and CDR2: SGHVS, FNYEAQ. The CDR3 sequence: CASSRDLSTEAFF. For the CDR3, the DNA is TGTGCCAGCAGCCGGGACTTGAGCACTGAAGCTTTCTTT. The full variable domain, in which reference TRBV7-6 and TRBJ1-1 provide the parts outside the CDR3, is GAGVSQSPRYKVTKRGQDVALRCDPISGHVSLYWYRQALGQGPEFLTYFNYEAQQDKSGLPNDRFSAERPEGSISTLTIQRTEQRDSAMYRCASSRDLSTEAFFGQGTRLTVV.

V usage is TRBV5-1 and J usage is TRBJ1-4; TRBD1 matches at 8 bases. The CDR3 has 16 residues. J lost 8 bases, V lost 4 bases, and 13 bases had no gene match. The germline gives CDR1 SGHRS, CDR2 YFSETQ. CDR3 nucleotide sequence: TGCGCCAGCAGCCCGATGCAGGGGGCTCCTCAGGAAAAACTGTTTTTT. It codes for CASSPMQGAPQEKLFF.

The rearrangement joins TRBV11-3 to TRBJ2-3; 9 bases align to TRBD2. CDR3 length: 15 residues. Germline V CDR1 and CDR2: SGHNT, YENEEA. V shed 1 base and J 5 bases; nucleotides not matched to a gene: 4. CDR3 nucleotides: TGTGCCAGCAGCTTAGGTAGCGGGGGTATAGATACGCAGTATTTT. Encoded protein: CASSLGSGGIDTQYF.

The chain combines TRBV10-3 with TRBJ1-2; the match to TRBD1 covers 9 bases. J gave up 3 bases and V 4 bases, and 3 bases lay outside the gene matches. The CDR3 has 14 residues. Germline V gene lookup returns CDR1 ENHRY and CDR2 SYGVKD. CDR3 residues: CAISVRQGDYGYTF. Written as DNA, the CDR3 is TGTGCCATCAGTGTAAGACAGGGGGACTATGGCTACACCTTC.

V is TRBV5-1 and J is TRBJ2-3; D not certain. Germline V gives CDR1 SGHRS, CDR2 YFSETQ. V lost 4 bases to trimming and J lost 0 bases, with 6 bases between them. This CDR3 spans 13 amino acids. CDR3 region: CASSPYSTDTQYF. The DNA for the CDR3 is TGCGCCAGCAGCCCCTACAGCACAGATACGCAGTATTTT. The whole variable domain, remainder taken from reference TRBV5-1 and TRBJ2-3, is KAGVTQTPRYLIKTRGQQVTLSCSPISGHRSVSWYQQTPGQGLQFLFEYFSETQRNKGNFPGRFSGRQFSNSRSEMNVSTLELGDSALYLCASSPYSTDTQYFGPGTRLTVL.

V gene TRBV11-2 combines with J gene TRBJ2-3; 9 bases map to TRBD1. V was clipped by 0 bases and J by 5 bases; unmatched bases: 12. The germline V gene encodes CDR1 SGHAT and CDR2 FQNNGV. This CDR3 contains 18 residues. CDR3 in amino acids: CASSLDQRRTGAVDTQYF. Here the CDR3 DNA reads TGTGCCAGCAGCTTAGATCAACGTAGGACAGGGGCGGTAGATACGCAGTATTTT.

The V call is TRBV12-3 or TRBV12-4, the J call TRBJ1-6; D gene ambiguous. The CDR3 length is 12 residues. V was clipped by 6 bases and J by 11 bases, with 11 bases between them. CDR3 sequence reads: CASSSTAAPLHF. The DNA of the CDR3 is TGTGCCAGCAGCTCAACAGCGGCACCCCTCCACTTT.

Only one count was recorded for this clone. The V call is TRBV6-5, the J call TRBJ1-6, with 8 bases aligning to TRBD1. The V gene end was trimmed by 5 bases and the J gene end by 11 bases; junction bases not matched to a gene: 8. This CDR3 has 14 amino acids. The germline V gene encodes CDR1 MNHEY and CDR2 SVGAGI. CDR3 residues: CASSTRQGNTPLHF. In DNA form, the CDR3 reads TGTGCCAGCAGTACCCGACAGGGGAATACACCCCTCCACTTT.

The chain joins TRBV3-1 (or the pseudogene TRBV3-2) to TRBJ1-1; D may be TRBD1 (6 bases). V lost 3 bases and J lost 4, with 12 bases in between. This CDR3 is built from 14 residues. CDR1 LGHDT and CDR2 YNNKEL come from the germline V gene (reference sequence). The CDR3 region is CASSQADRRTEAFF. The CDR3 DNA reads TGTGCCAGCAGCCAGGCCGACAGGCGCACTGAAGCTTTCTTT.

This clone was counted a few times. The sample carries other DNA sequences with the same CDR3. This rearrangement joins TRBV5-1 to TRBJ1-2; maybe TRBD1 (6 bases). Germline lookup yields CDR1 SGHRS and CDR2 YFSETQ. Trimming took off 2 bases at V and 6 bases at J, with 8 bases between the two ends. There are 12 residues in the CDR3. The CDR3 DNA follows: TGCGCCAGCAGCTTACCAGGGGATGGCTACACCTTC. This encodes CASSLPGDGYTF.

The CDR3 sequence is CASSPRLIQGNTIYF. The CDR3 region has the DNA TGTGCCAGCAGTCCCCGACTCATCCAGGGAAACACCATATATTTT. V and J are TRBV27 and TRBJ1-3; D not resolved. CDR1 and CDR2 (germline): MNHEY, SMNVEV (reference sequence). This CDR3 contains 15 residues. V was cut by 5 bases and J by 4 bases, with 15 bases left in between.

V gene TRBV28 combines with J gene TRBJ2-3; TRBD2 might be the D (6 bases). Trimming took 4 bases from V and 5 from J, leaving 19 bases between them. Looked up from germline, CDR1 is MDHEN and CDR2 is SYDVKM. The CDR3 covers 16 residues. This CDR3 is CASSSGSAGREDTQYF. The CDR3 DNA reads as TGTGCCAGCAGTTCAGGGTCGGCGGGAAGGGAAGATACGCAGTATTTT.

V and J are TRBV27 and TRBJ1-4, with D hard to call. Germline values: CDR1 MNHEY, CDR2 SMNVEV (reference sequence). The CDR3 is 14 amino acids. The V end was cut by 5 bases, the J end by 8 bases, with 15 bases between. CDR3 region: CASSPRDFAEKLFF. DNA for the CDR3: TGTGCCAGCAGTCCCCGGGATTTTGCGGAAAAACTGTTTTTT. Variable domain in full (rest from reference TRBV27 and TRBJ1-4): EAQVTQNPRYLITVTGKKLTVTCSQNMNHEYMSWYRQDPGLGLRQIYYSMNVEVTDKGDVPEGYKVSRKEKRNFPLILESPSPNQTSLYFCASSPRDFAEKLFFGSGTQLSVL.

The V call is TRBV7-3, the J call TRBJ1-1, with 8 bases matching TRBD1. The CDR3 runs 14 residues. With V trimmed by 2 bases and J by 1 base, 0 bases remained unmatched. CDR1 is SGHTA and CDR2 is FQGTGA in the germline V gene. The DNA of the CDR3 is TGTGCCAGCAGCTTACAGGGGGCGAACACTGAAGCTTTCTTT. Translated: CASSLQGANTEAFF.